The 16 T cell receptor beta chains below were found in one sample sequenced in a study of T-cell reconstitution after alpha-beta-depleted transplantation in children. Unique molecular identifiers featured in how the TCRbeta library was prepared. MiXCR was run by TCRdb on the PCR reads, yielding one entry per CDR3 protein. The profile shows about 500,000 distinct CDR3 sequences, roughly 11% of them singletons. The sequences come from PBMCs, mostly from graft donor cells, collected 180 days after TCRalphabeta/CD19-depleted stem cell transplant. Source of these receptors: a female patient aged 2-9 years who had a stem cell transplant for aplastic anemia, so the T cells may come from the graft donor.

V usage is TRBV6-5 and J usage is TRBJ2-1, with 8 bases fitting TRBD1. The V segment lost 3 bases and the J segment 5 bases; nucleotides outside the gene matches: 3. CDR1 and CDR2 (germline): MNHEY, SVGAGI. This CDR3 has 14 residues. The CDR3 sequence is CASSYSRGHNEQFF. CDR3 DNA: TGTGCCAGCAGTTATAGCAGGGGGCACAATGAGCAGTTCTTC.

The chain uses TRBV5-1 and TRBJ2-1, with a tentative D call TRBD1 (6 bases). Germline V lookup: CDR1 SGHRS, CDR2 YFSETQ. The CDR3 runs 15 residues. V gave up 3 bases and J gave up 2 bases, with 12 bases separating them. The CDR3, as DNA: TGCGCCAGCAGCTACAACAGGGCCCCCTACAATGAGCAGTTCTTC. It yields the protein CASSYNRAPYNEQFF.

The chain combines TRBV20-1 with TRBJ1-4, with TRBD1 as a possible D gene (6 bases). Between the trimmed V and J ends, which lost 3 bases and 6 bases, there was a span of 11 bases. The CDR3 is made up of 13 amino acids. CDR1 and CDR2 (germline): DFQATT, SNEGSKA (reference sequence). The DNA for the CDR3 is TGCAGTGCTAGGGGCAGGGGACATGAAAAACTGTTTTTT. As protein: CSARGRGHEKLFF.

The V call is TRBV4-2, the J call TRBJ2-2; D is perhaps TRBD2 (6 bases). The CDR3 sequence is 17 residues long. Trimming left V 0 bases short and J 5 bases short, with 16 bases between. Germline-derived CDR1 and CDR2 are LGHNA and YNFKEQ. The CDR3 sequence is CASSQEIRRGRTGELFF. CDR3 nucleotides: TGTGCCAGCAGCCAAGAGATTAGGAGGGGTCGTACCGGGGAGCTGTTTTTT.

This clonotype was picked up a small number of times. The J gene is TRBJ2-5, the V gene TRBV20-1; 7 positions match TRBD1. This CDR3 is 14 amino acids long. Germline lookup yields CDR1 DFQATT and CDR2 SNEGSKA (reference sequence). V lost 6 bases, J lost 2 bases, and 9 bases stayed unmatched. CDR3 nucleotides: TGCAGTGCCGGACAGGAGATCTTACAAGAGACCCAGTACTTC. This gives the protein CSAGQEILQETQYF.

This chain joins TRBV12-3 or TRBV12-4 and TRBJ2-3; D remains ambiguous. Trimming stripped 8 bases from V and 2 bases from J, with 14 bases between. This CDR3 spans 14 amino acids. The CDR3 here is CASPEKADTDTQYF. CDR3 bases: TGTGCCAGCCCGGAAAAGGCGGACACAGATACGCAGTATTTT.

This chain links TRBV7-3 with TRBJ1-2, with 7 bases matching TRBD1. Germline loops: CDR1 SGHTA, CDR2 FQGTGA. This CDR3 contains 16 residues. The V gene end was trimmed by 5 bases and the J gene end by 4 bases; junction bases not matched to a gene: 13. The CDR3: CASSATPTGTPYGYTF. As DNA, the CDR3 is TGTGCCAGCAGCGCCACCCCGACAGGGACCCCCTATGGCTACACCTTC.

The chain uses TRBV6-1 and TRBJ2-1; tentatively, D is TRBD2 (6 bases). Per the germline V gene, CDR1 is MNHNS and CDR2 is SASEGT. CDR3 size: 15 residues. Trimming pared 6 bases from V and 8 bases from J, leaving 20 bases between. CDR3 loop: CASSSGPASMDEQFF. As DNA, the CDR3 is TGTGCCAGCAGCAGCGGGCCAGCCTCGATGGATGAGCAGTTCTTC.

This clonotype was observed at least ten times. The V and J genes are TRBV12-3 or TRBV12-4 and TRBJ2-3; 10 bases agree with TRBD2. The CDR3 runs 14 residues. V shed 6 bases and J 0 bases; nucleotides not matched to a gene: 0. The CDR3 DNA follows: TGTGCCAGCAGACTAGCGGGGAGCACAGATACGCAGTATTTT. Its translation: CASRLAGSTDTQYF.

This clonotype was counted a few times. The chain combines TRBV7-9 with TRBJ1-5; possibly TRBD1 for D (5 bases). The V and J ends lost 3 bases and 5 bases respectively, with 11 bases between them. Germline V gene sequence: CDR1 SEHNR, CDR2 FQNEAQ (reference sequence). This CDR3 is built from 14 residues. The CDR3 nucleotides read TGTGCCAGCAGCTTTATCGGGGCGCATCAGCCCCAGCATTTT. The encoded protein is CASSFIGAHQPQHF.

V is TRBV28 and J is TRBJ1-1, with TRBD1 as a possible D gene (6 bases). The CDR3 is made up of 12 amino acids. Germline V gives CDR1 MDHEN, CDR2 SYDVKM. Deletions cut 5 bases from V and 7 bases from J, with 11 bases between. CDR3 bases: TGTGCCAGCAGTCAACGAGGGGGTGAAGCTTTCTTT. Translation: CASSQRGGEAFF.

This chain connects TRBV29-1 to TRBJ2-1, with TRBD2 identical over 8 bases. The trim removed 4 bases at V and 4 bases at J, leaving 6 bases unmatched. This CDR3 contains 14 residues. CDR1 SQVTM and CDR2 ANQGSEA come from the germline V gene. The CDR3 protein is CSVGLGLGYNEQFF. The CDR3 DNA reads TGCAGCGTTGGTCTGGGACTAGGGTACAATGAGCAGTTCTTC.

The V gene is TRBV30, the J gene TRBJ2-2; D may match TRBD1 or TRBD2 (6 bases each). Trimming took off 0 bases at V and 4 bases at J, with 12 bases between the two ends. This CDR3 is built from 15 residues. Germline CDR1 is GTSNPN and CDR2 is SVGIG (reference sequence). CDR3 sequence: CAWSVGGRGTGELFF. The CDR3, as DNA: TGTGCCTGGAGTGTAGGGGGGCGAGGCACCGGGGAGCTGTTTTTT.

The V and J genes are TRBV18 and TRBJ1-1; 11 bases agree with TRBD1. The CDR3 covers 15 residues. The germline gives CDR1 KGHSH, CDR2 LQKENI. Losses at the gene ends were 4 bases for V and 1 base for J; bases not matched to a gene: 2. CDR3 amino acids: CASSRGQGANTEAFF. In DNA, the CDR3 is TGTGCCAGCTCACGCGGACAGGGGGCGAACACTGAAGCTTTCTTT.

This clonotype was observed a handful of times. This chain connects TRBV6-4 to TRBJ2-1; tentative D call: TRBD2 (6 bases). Between the trimmed V and J ends, which lost 6 bases and 0 bases, there was a span of 12 bases. The CDR3 extends over 15 amino acids. Germline V gene lookup returns CDR1 MRHNA and CDR2 SNTAGT. The CDR3 loop is CASSAGLSSYNEQFF. The CDR3 DNA reads TGTGCCAGCAGCGCGGGACTGAGCTCCTACAATGAGCAGTTCTTC.

The V call is TRBV24-1, the J call TRBJ2-7, with D tentatively TRBD2 (5 bases). This CDR3 contains 12 residues. Trimming shortened V by 3 bases and J by 8 bases, and 10 bases separated the two germline ends. Germline assignment: CDR1 KGHDR and CDR2 SFDVKD. The CDR3 here is CATSDDLAQQYF. CDR3 nucleotide sequence: TGTGCCACCAGTGATGATCTAGCTCAGCAGTACTTC.